This T cell receptor beta chain is drawn from a study of blood T cell repertoires in COVID-19. Study information: The study drew acute and convalescent COVID-19 samples from the United States, Italy and Spain. Nucleic acid was either cDNA or gDNA, and it came from T cells, B-cell-depleted T cells, or PBMCs.

Per germline, CDR1 MDHEN and CDR2 SYDVKM. With V trimmed by 6 bases and J by 2 bases, 10 bases remained unmatched. The CDR3 runs to 16 residues. Authors' data handling: Counts of nucleated cells, estimated from reference gene primer amplification, were obtained. Clones were read by immunoSEQ multiplex PCR, and TCRdb kept only the in-frame ones, dropping some. V and J calls and clone size follow that table, whereas D and trimming were derived from the DNA. The table records about 200,000 clones, 82% of them present only once. This chain joins TRBV28 and TRBJ2-7, with 10 bases that match TRBD1. The origin of this receptor is a woman older than 75 with COVID-19, enrolled during active disease. The sequenced sample was peripheral blood. This CDR3 is CASSQRTGGLPYEQYF. The CDR3 nucleotides are TGTGCCAGCAGCCAGAGGACAGGGGGGTTGCCCTACGAGCAGTACTTC.